This TCR beta chain was sequenced during a study of control samples from healthy donors and cancer patients. Per the germline V gene, CDR1 is LNHDA and CDR2 is SQIVND (reference sequence). The CDR3 is made up of 15 amino acids. V lost 2 bases and J lost 1; bases outside the gene matches: 2. Some clones are missing from TCRdb's copy, which holds only in-frame ones; the method was immunoSEQ multiplex PCR. The table lists about 110,000 clones, roughly four fifths of them singletons. V and J are TRBV19 and TRBJ2-7; the match to TRBD1 covers 10 bases. This sequence originates from a man younger than 35 in good health. The sample was blood. Written as DNA, the CDR3 is TGTGCCAGTAGTATACCGGGACAGGGGTCCTACGAGCAGTACTTC. Translation: CASSIPGQGSYEQYF.